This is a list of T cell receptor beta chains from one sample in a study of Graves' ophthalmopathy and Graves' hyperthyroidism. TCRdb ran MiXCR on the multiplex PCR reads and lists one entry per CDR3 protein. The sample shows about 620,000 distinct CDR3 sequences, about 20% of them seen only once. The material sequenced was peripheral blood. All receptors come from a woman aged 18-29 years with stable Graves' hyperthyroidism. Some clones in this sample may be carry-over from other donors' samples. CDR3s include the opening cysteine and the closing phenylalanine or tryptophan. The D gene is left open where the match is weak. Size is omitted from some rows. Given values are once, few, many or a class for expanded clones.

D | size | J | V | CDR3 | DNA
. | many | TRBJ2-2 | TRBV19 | CASSTTFVAGELFF | TGTGCCAGTAGTACCACCTTCGTGGCCGGGGAGCTGTTTTTT
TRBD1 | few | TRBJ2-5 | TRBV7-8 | CASSSTGGRETQYF | TGTGCCAGCAGCTCGACAGGGGGCAGGGAGACCCAGTACTTC
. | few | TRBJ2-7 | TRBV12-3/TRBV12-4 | CASSLSDSSYEQYF | TGTGCCAGCAGTTTAAGTGACAGTTCCTACGAGCAGTACTTC
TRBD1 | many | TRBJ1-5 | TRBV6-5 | CASSSTGGTNQPQHF | TGTGCCAGCAGTTCTACAGGGGGGACTAATCAGCCCCAGCATTTT
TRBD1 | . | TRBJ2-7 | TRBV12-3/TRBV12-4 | CASTVTGGGYEQYF | TGTGCCAGCACCGTGACAGGGGGTGGCTACGAGCAGTACTTC
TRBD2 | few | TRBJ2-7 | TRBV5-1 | CASSWRAGGQSSYEQYF | TGCGCCAGCAGCTGGAGAGCGGGGGGCCAAAGCTCCTACGAGCAGTACTTC
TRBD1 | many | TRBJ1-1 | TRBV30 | CASLTGQGVMGTEAFF | TGTGCCAGCCTCACAGGGCAGGGGGTCATGGGGACTGAAGCTTTCTTT
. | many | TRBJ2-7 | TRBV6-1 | CASRGTGPYEQYF | TGTGCCAGCAGAGGGACGGGACCCTACGAGCAGTACTTC
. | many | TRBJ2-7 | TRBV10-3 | CAIGTDSYEQYF | TGTGCCATCGGGACGGACTCCTACGAGCAGTACTTC
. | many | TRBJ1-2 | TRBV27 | CASSLGPGSNYGYTF | TGTGCCAGCAGTTTAGGTCCAGGCTCGAACTATGGCTACACCTTC
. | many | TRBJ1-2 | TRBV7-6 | CASSLAEGGYGYTF | TGTGCCAGCAGCTTAGCTGAGGGTGGCTATGGCTACACCTTC
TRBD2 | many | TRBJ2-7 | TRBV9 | CASSVGTTGGLNEQYF | TGTGCCAGCAGCGTAGGGACGACGGGGGGTTTGAACGAGCAGTACTTC
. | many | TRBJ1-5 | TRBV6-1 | CASRPLSNQPQHF | TGTGCCAGCCGGCCCCTAAGCAATCAGCCCCAGCATTTT
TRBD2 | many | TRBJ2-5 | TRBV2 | CASRQGAGGKKETQYF | TGTGCCAGCAGACAAGGGGCGGGAGGGAAGAAAGAGACCCAGTACTTC
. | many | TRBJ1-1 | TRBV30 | CAWSGLQVGTEAFF | TGTGCCTGGAGTGGACTACAGGTCGGCACTGAAGCTTTCTTT
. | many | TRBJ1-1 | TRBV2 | CASSEPANTEAFF | TGTGCCAGCAGTGAACCCGCGAACACTGAAGCTTTCTTT
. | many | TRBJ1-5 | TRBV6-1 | CASTRRGQPQHF | TGTGCCAGCACAAGACGGGGGCAGCCCCAGCATTTT
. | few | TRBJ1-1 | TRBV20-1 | CSARDEPNTEAFF | TGCAGTGCTAGAGATGAGCCAAACACTGAAGCTTTCTTT
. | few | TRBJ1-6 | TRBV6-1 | CASSQDRGSGHLHF | TGTGCCAGCAGCCAGGACCGGGGGAGCGGACACCTCCACTTT
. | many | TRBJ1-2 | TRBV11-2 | CASSPRQRPGYTF | TGTGCCAGCAGCCCCCGTCAGAGGCCTGGCTACACCTTC
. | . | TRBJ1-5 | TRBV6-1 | CASRGTGTRRGQPQHF | TGTGCCAGCAGGGGAACCGGGACAAGAAGGGGACAGCCCCAGCATTTT
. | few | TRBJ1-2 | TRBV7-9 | CASSPVGTYGYTF | TGTGCCAGCAGCCCGGTAGGGACCTATGGCTACACCTTC
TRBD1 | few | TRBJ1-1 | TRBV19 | CASTPPGQGAPEAFF | TGTGCCAGTACCCCCCCGGGACAGGGGGCACCTGAAGCTTTCTTT
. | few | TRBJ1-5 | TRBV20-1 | CSARVLGNQPQHF | TGCAGTGCTAGAGTACTGGGAAATCAGCCCCAGCATTTT
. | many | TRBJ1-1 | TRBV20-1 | CSARLTGRNTEAFF | TGCAGTGCTAGACTTACAGGCCGAAACACTGAAGCTTTCTTT
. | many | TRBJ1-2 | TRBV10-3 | CAIRDGKDIYYGYTF | TGTGCCATCAGAGACGGCAAAGACATTTATTATGGCTACACCTTC
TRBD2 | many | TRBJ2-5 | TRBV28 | CASRQIRTSGSHPQYF | TGTGCCAGCAGACAGATTCGGACTAGCGGGAGTCACCCCCAGTACTTC
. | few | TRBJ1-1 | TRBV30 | CAWTRGKTEAFF | TGTGCCTGGACGAGGGGGAAGACTGAAGCTTTCTTT
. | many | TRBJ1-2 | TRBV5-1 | CASSPGGGLYGYTF | TGCGCCAGCAGCCCGGGCGGGGGACTCTATGGCTACACCTTC
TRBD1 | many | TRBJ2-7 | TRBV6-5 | CASSYDGTGAVYEQYF | TGTGCCAGCAGTTACGATGGGACAGGGGCAGTCTACGAGCAGTACTTC
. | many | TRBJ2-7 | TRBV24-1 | CATSDRSQVGEQYF | TGTGCCACCAGTGATCGATCCCAGGTGGGCGAGCAGTACTTC
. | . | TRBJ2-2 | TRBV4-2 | CASSQDRGGFESGELFF | TGTGCCAGCAGCCAAGATCGAGGGGGATTCGAGTCCGGGGAGCTGTTTTTT
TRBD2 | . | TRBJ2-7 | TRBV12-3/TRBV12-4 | CATSDGSGTDYEQYF | TGTGCCACCAGTGATGGGAGCGGGACTGACTACGAGCAGTACTTC
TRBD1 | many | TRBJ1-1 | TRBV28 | CASSSPTGGHTEAFF | TGTGCCAGCAGTTCCCCGACAGGGGGCCACACTGAAGCTTTCTTT
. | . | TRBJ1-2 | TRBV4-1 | CASSQGGIRDTGYTF | TGCGCCAGCAGCCAAGGCGGGATTCGGGACACCGGCTACACCTTC
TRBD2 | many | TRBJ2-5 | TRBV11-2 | CASSPGLADLGGGQYF | TGTGCCAGCAGCCCGGGACTAGCGGACCTCGGGGGGGGCCAGTACTTC
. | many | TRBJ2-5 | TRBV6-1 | CASSPHRAPQETQYF | TGTGCCAGCAGTCCCCACCGGGCCCCACAAGAGACCCAGTACTTC
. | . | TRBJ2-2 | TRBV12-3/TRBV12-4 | CASRDWESNTGELFF | TGTGCCAGCAGGGACTGGGAGTCGAACACCGGGGAGCTGTTTTTT
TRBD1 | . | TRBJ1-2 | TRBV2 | CASSGQGHYGYTF | TGTGCCAGCAGCGGACAGGGGCACTATGGCTACACCTTC
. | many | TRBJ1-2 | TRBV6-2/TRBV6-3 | CASSYQGMDYGYTF | TGTGCCAGCAGTTACCAGGGTATGGACTATGGCTACACCTTC
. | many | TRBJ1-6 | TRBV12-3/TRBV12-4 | CASSFVLPNSPLHF | TGTGCCAGCAGTTTCGTGTTACCCAATTCACCCCTCCACTTT
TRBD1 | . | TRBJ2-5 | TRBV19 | CASSASRDRGQETQYF | TGTGCCAGTAGTGCGTCCCGGGACAGGGGGCAAGAGACCCAGTACTTC
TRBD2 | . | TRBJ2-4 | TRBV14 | CASSQGPGGRAKNIQYF | TGTGCCAGCAGCCAAGGACCGGGAGGGCGAGCCAAAAACATTCAGTACTTC
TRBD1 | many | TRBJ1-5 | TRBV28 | CASSSGYRGMRTSNQPQHF | TGTGCCAGCAGTTCGGGGTACAGGGGTATGAGGACTAGCAATCAGCCCCAGCATTTT
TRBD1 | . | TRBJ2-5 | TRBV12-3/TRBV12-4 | CASMPGQVKETQYF | TGTGCCAGCATGCCGGGACAGGTTAAAGAGACCCAGTACTTC
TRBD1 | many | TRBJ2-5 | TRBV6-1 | CASSDSLDRVGETQYF | TGTGCCAGCAGTGACAGCCTGGACAGGGTAGGAGAGACCCAGTACTTC
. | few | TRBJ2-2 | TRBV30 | CAWSRGLGTGELFF | TGTGCCTGGAGTCGGGGGTTAGGGACCGGGGAGCTGTTTTTT
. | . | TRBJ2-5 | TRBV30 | CAWSKSGQETQYF | TGTGCCTGGAGTAAGTCAGGTCAAGAGACCCAGTACTTC
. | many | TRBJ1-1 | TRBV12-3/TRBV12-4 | CASRMTDTEAFF | TGTGCCAGCAGGATGACAGACACTGAAGCTTTCTTT
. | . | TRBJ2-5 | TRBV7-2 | CASAWAETMRETQYF | TGTGCCAGCGCGTGGGCAGAGACGATGCGGGAGACCCAGTACTTC
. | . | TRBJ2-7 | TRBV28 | CASGGRTVFAWGYEQYF | TGTGCCAGCGGGGGTAGGACAGTTTTTGCCTGGGGCTACGAGCAGTACTTC
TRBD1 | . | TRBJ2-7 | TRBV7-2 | CASSPPGQGLEQYF | TGTGCCAGCAGCCCTCCGGGACAGGGGCTCGAGCAGTACTTC
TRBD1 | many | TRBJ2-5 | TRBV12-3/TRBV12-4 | CASTQGTGGLETQYF | TGTGCCAGCACCCAAGGGACAGGGGGCTTGGAGACCCAGTACTTC
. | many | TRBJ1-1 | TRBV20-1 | CSARVGAEITEAFF | TGCAGTGCTAGAGTGGGGGCTGAGATCACTGAAGCTTTCTTT
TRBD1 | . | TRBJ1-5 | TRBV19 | CASRDRGVGQPQHF | TGTGCCAGCAGGGACAGGGGAGTTGGACAGCCCCAGCATTTT
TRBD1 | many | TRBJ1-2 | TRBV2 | CASMGQSRDYGYTF | TGTGCCAGCATGGGACAGTCCCGTGACTATGGCTACACCTTC